The 21 T cell receptor beta chains given below trace back to one sample, sequenced in a study of shared clonotypes between healthy human individuals. Only in-frame clones appear in the TCRdb table, and some are missing; sequencing was by immunoSEQ multiplex PCR. The table has 2,100,000 or so clones, around 95% seen once. Input material: naive CD4+ T cells sorted from blood. Subset given: CD45RA+ positively selected. The receptors here all came from a young man in good health.

The rearrangement uses TRBV10-3 and TRBJ1-4, with 7 nucleotides matching TRBD1. There are 15 residues in the CDR3. Germline CDR1 reads ENHRY; CDR2 reads SYGVKD. The ends lost 6 bases at V and 0 bases at J; junction bases unmatched: 4. CDR3 amino acids: CAIRRTGATNEKLFF. CDR3 DNA sequence: TGTGCCATCAGACGGACAGGTGCAACTAATGAAAAACTGTTTTTT.

V and J are TRBV18 and TRBJ2-2; TRBD2 matches 10 bases. The CDR3 loop spans 15 amino acids. In germline, CDR1 is KGHSH, CDR2 LQKENI. With 6 bases clipped from V and 6 bases from J, the junction kept 7 bases outside the gene matches. The CDR3 nucleotides are TGTGCCAGCTCCCTAGCGGGAGCGACAGCCGGGGAGCTGTTTTTT. As protein: CASSLAGATAGELFF. The variable domain in full, with the rest retrieved from reference TRBV18 and TRBJ2-2, is NAGVMQNPRHLVRRRGQEARLRCSPMKGHSHVYWYRQLPEEGLKFMVYLQKENIIDESGMPKERFSAEFPKEGPSILRIQQVVRGDSAAYFCASSLAGATAGELFFGEGSRLTVL.

This chain uses TRBV4-1 with TRBJ1-6; D is unresolved. Germline V gene sequence: CDR1 MGHRA, CDR2 YSYEKL. Trimming pared 2 bases from V and 3 bases from J, leaving 17 bases between. CDR3 length: 18 amino acids. The CDR3 sequence is CASSQFEFDTFYNSPLHF. The CDR3 DNA reads TGCGCCAGCAGCCAATTCGAGTTTGACACCTTCTATAATTCACCCCTCCACTTT.

There are a few counts of this clone. Other DNA sequences in the same sample also yield this CDR3. The chain links TRBV30 to TRBJ1-1; D call uncertain. The germline V gene encodes CDR1 GTSNPN and CDR2 SVGIG (reference sequence). There are 13 residues in the CDR3. The V and J ends lost 0 bases and 0 bases respectively, with 5 bases between them. The CDR3 region is CAWSVRLNTEAFF. DNA for the CDR3: TGTGCCTGGAGTGTCAGACTGAACACTGAAGCTTTCTTT.

This clone was seen only once. The V gene is TRBV6-6, the J gene TRBJ2-1; 7 bases are shared with TRBD2. Germline CDR1 and CDR2: MNHNY and SVGAGI (reference sequence). J lost 8 bases, V lost 6 bases, and 1 base had no gene match. This CDR3 is 11 amino acids long. CDR3 DNA: TGTGCCAGCAGACGGGGGGATGAGCAGTTCTTC. This sequence encodes CASRRGDEQFF.

The rearrangement links TRBV10-3 to TRBJ1-5, with no clear D. The V and J ends lost 10 bases and 2 bases respectively, with 18 bases between them. The germline V gene encodes CDR1 ENHRY and CDR2 SYGVKD. CDR3 length equals 15 residues. The DNA of the CDR3 is TGTGCCACCTTAGGAGGGAATGCGGGCAATCAGCCCCAGCATTTT. Its protein is CATLGGNAGNQPQHF.

This chain connects TRBV5-1 to TRBJ2-5; the match to TRBD1 covers 9 bases. CDR1 is SGHRS, CDR2 YFSETQ, per germline. Trimming removed 5 bases from V and 4 bases from J; junction bases left unmatched: 9. This CDR3 is built from 15 residues. CDR3 nucleotides: TGCGCCAGCAGTAAGGGACAGGGCGTTCGAGAGACCCAGTACTTC. Protein sequence: CASSKGQGVRETQYF.

V gene TRBV6-1 combines with J gene TRBJ1-1, with 10 bases lining up with TRBD1. This CDR3 comprises 14 residues. Germline V gene lookup returns CDR1 MNHNS and CDR2 SASEGT. J gave up 6 bases and V 3 bases, and 4 bases lay outside the gene matches. CDR3: CASSERQGASEAFF. Written as DNA, the CDR3 is TGTGCCAGCAGTGAGAGACAGGGGGCCTCTGAAGCTTTCTTT.

This chain connects TRBV7-9 to TRBJ1-5, with a weak D call TRBD1 (6 bases). Trimming removed 5 bases from V and 7 bases from J, with 15 bases in between. The CDR3 contains 14 residues. Germline CDR1 reads SEHNR; CDR2 reads FQNEAQ (reference sequence). In nucleotides, the CDR3 is TGTGCCAGCAGCGCGGGAGGACAGTTGCAGCCCCAGCATTTT. Translated: CASSAGGQLQPQHF.

The gene calls are TRBV19 and TRBJ1-4, with D tentatively TRBD1 (5 bases). Germline CDR1 reads LNHDA; CDR2 reads SQIVND (reference sequence). Deletions cut 4 bases from V and 7 bases from J, with 13 bases between. The CDR3 extends over 14 amino acids. CDR3 sequence (DNA): TGTGCCAGTAGTAGAGGGACGGGTTCTGAAAAACTGTTTTTT. Its protein product is CASSRGTGSEKLFF. Filled out from reference TRBV19 and TRBJ1-4, the complete variable domain reads DGGITQSPKYLFRKEGQNVTLSCEQNLNHDAMYWYRQDPGQGLRLIYYSQIVNDFQKGDIAEGYSVSREKKESFPLTVTSAQKNPTAFYLCASSRGTGSEKLFFGSGTQLSVL.

This chain uses TRBV6-6 with TRBJ2-1; 13 nucleotides align to TRBD2. CDR1 is MNHNY and CDR2 is SVGAGI in the germline V gene (reference sequence). Germline trimming cut 2 bases from V and 6 bases from J; bases unmatched to any gene: 4. The CDR3 is 16 residues long. CDR3 nucleotides: TGTGCCAGCAGTTACCCGGGACTAGCGGGATCCAATGAGCAGTTCTTC. Translation gives CASSYPGLAGSNEQFF.

The V call is TRBV4-3, the J call TRBJ2-5, with 10 bases lining up with TRBD1. Germline V gene lookup returns CDR1 LGHNA and CDR2 YSLEER. The length of the CDR3 is 16 residues. V was pared by 0 bases and J by 7 bases, with 8 bases of the junction left unmatched. Written as DNA, the CDR3 is TGCGCCAGCAGCCAAGATCTTGGGACAGGGGAAGGGACCCAGTACTTC. This sequence encodes CASSQDLGTGEGTQYF.

CDR3 amino acids: CSGGNNEQYF. The CDR3 DNA sequence: TGCAGCGGCGGGAACAACGAGCAGTACTTC. The chain combines TRBV29-1 with TRBJ2-7, with TRBD2 as a possible D gene (6 bases). V was cut by 7 bases and J by 5 bases, with 9 bases left in between. The CDR3 length is 10 residues. In germline, CDR1 is SQVTM, CDR2 ANQGSEA.

The chain has TRBV7-3 and TRBJ2-1, with TRBD2 as a possible D gene (5 bases). Germline V CDR1 and CDR2: SGHTA, FQGTGA. The CDR3 has 15 amino acids. The V gene lost 5 bases and the J gene lost 5 bases, with 16 bases spanning the gap. In DNA, the CDR3 is TGTGCCAGCAGCCCGGGAAGCCTAGCCCACAATGAGCAGTTCTTC. It is translated as CASSPGSLAHNEQFF.

Points on this clone: Other DNA sequences of this sample code for an identical CDR3. This CDR3 is CAWSVGPETQYF. The CDR3 DNA follows: TGTGCCTGGAGTGTAGGCCCGGAGACCCAGTACTTC. The genes are TRBV30 and TRBJ2-5; D gene unclear. This CDR3 spans 12 amino acids. Germline lookup yields CDR1 GTSNPN and CDR2 SVGIG (reference sequence). V was clipped by 0 bases and J by 5 bases, with 7 bases between them.

The chain combines TRBV27 with TRBJ1-5; D unclear. The CDR3 is 15 amino acids. Trimming stripped 2 bases from V and 1 base from J, with 9 bases between. Germline V gives CDR1 MNHEY, CDR2 SMNVEV (reference sequence). CDR3 sequence reads: CASSLEPGSNQPQHF. The CDR3 bases are TGTGCCAGCAGTTTAGAGCCGGGCAGCAATCAGCCCCAGCATTTT.

The V call is TRBV5-6, the J call TRBJ1-6; TRBD1 is a possible D gene (6 bases). Germline V CDR1 and CDR2: SGHDT, YYEEEE. V was shortened by 4 bases and J by 10 bases, with 15 bases between the two germline ends. This CDR3 region has 14 residues. CDR3 DNA: TGTGCCAGCAGCCCACATGCAGGGGTGTCACCCCTCCACTTT. This codes for CASSPHAGVSPLHF.

This sequence joins TRBV4-1 and TRBJ1-2; D is ambiguous. V shed 1 base and J shed 4 bases, with 7 bases lying between them. Germline CDR1 and CDR2: MGHRA and YSYEKL. This CDR3 has 13 residues. CDR3 DNA: TGCGCCAGCAGCCAAGCAGGTAGCTATGGCTACACCTTC. Its protein is CASSQAGSYGYTF.

The chain couples TRBV6-5 to TRBJ1-2, with a tentative D call TRBD1 (5 bases). CDR1 and CDR2 from the germline V gene are MNHEY and SVGAGI. Trimming stripped 5 bases from V and 4 bases from J, with 17 bases between. This CDR3 has 15 residues. CDR3 in DNA: TGTGCCAGCAGTATCCTCAAGGGGTCCTCCTATGGCTACACCTTC. This encodes CASSILKGSSYGYTF.

The chain's CDR3 is CASSNGGGQQQETQYF. The CDR3 nucleotides are TGTGCCAGCAGCAACGGGGGGGGACAGCAACAAGAGACCCAGTACTTC. The chain couples TRBV5-4 to TRBJ2-5; perhaps TRBD2 as D (8 bases). CDR1 and CDR2 (germline): SGHNT, YYREEE (reference sequence). This CDR3 is 16 amino acids long. The V end was cut by 4 bases, the J end by 2 bases, with 18 bases between. The full variable domain, with the rest looked up from reference TRBV5-4 and TRBJ2-5, is ETGVTQSPTHLIKTRGQQVTLRCSSQSGHNTVSWYQQALGQGPQFIFQYYREEENGRGNFPPRFSGLQFPNYSSELNVNALELDDSALYLCASSNGGGQQQETQYFGPGTRLLVL.

The chain carries TRBV6-4 and TRBJ2-4; no reliable D call. The CDR3 loop spans 10 amino acids. Germline CDR1 and CDR2: MRHNA and SNTAGT. V was pared by 5 bases and J by 7 bases, with 3 bases between. The CDR3 here is CASSYNIQYF. DNA of the CDR3: TGTGCCAGCAGTTACAACATTCAGTACTTC.